This is a list of T cell receptor beta chains from one sample in a study of OX40 agonist ivuxolimab in advanced cancers. Profiling relied on immunoSEQ multiplex PCR, and the TCRdb table lists in-frame clones only, not all of them. There are 20,000 to 25,000 clones in the sample; approximately 90% occur only once, and around a fifth lies in the top ten. The sample consisted of CD4+ or CD8+ T cells sorted from blood, taken in a trial of the OX40 agonist ivuxolimab. These receptors all stem from an adult with an advanced solid tumor such as melanoma, head and neck, liver or kidney cancer. The CDR3 runs from the conserved cysteine through the conserved F or W. D genes are given only for firm matches. Some rows mark clone size as missing; the rest say once, few, many or name a class of expanded clone.

V	size	J	D	DNA	CDR3
TRBV7-9	once	TRBJ2-7	.	TGTGCCAGCAGCTCACAGGGCTACGAGCAGTACTTC	CASSSQGYEQYF
TRBV6-1	.	TRBJ1-5	.	TGTGCCAGCAGTGAGTGGGAGCCATCACGGGAGCCCCAGCATTTT	CASSEWEPSREPQHF
TRBV13	.	TRBJ2-2	.	TGTGCCAGCACCCACACGATGAACACCGGGGAGCTGTTTTTT	CASTHTMNTGELFF
TRBV11-2	once	TRBJ2-3	.	TGTGCCAGCAGCCCCTGGGGCAGCGCAAGCACAGATACGCAGTATTTT	CASSPWGSASTDTQYF
TRBV27	.	TRBJ2-3	TRBD1	TGTGCCAGCCGTAGGGTAGGACAGGGATCAACAGATACGCAGTATTTT	CASRRVGQGSTDTQYF
TRBV7-6	.	TRBJ2-3	TRBD1	TGTGCCAGCAGCTCCCTGGACAGGGGAAAAGATACGCAGTATTTT	CASSSLDRGKDTQYF
TRBV11-2	.	TRBJ2-5	.	TGTGCCAGCAGGGGCCCAGAGACCCAGTACTTC	CASRGPETQYF
TRBV7-9	.	TRBJ2-7	.	TGTGCCAGCAGTGACAGGCTATCCTACGAGCAGTACTTC	CASSDRLSYEQYF
TRBV18	.	TRBJ2-2	TRBD1	TGTGCCAGCTCACCACCGAGGGGGCTAACCGGGGAGCTGTTTTTT	CASSPPRGLTGELFF
TRBV19	.	TRBJ2-3	TRBD2	TGTGCCACGGGACTACTTAGCACAGATACGCAGTATTTT	CATGLLSTDTQYF
TRBV29-1	.	TRBJ1-1	.	TGCAGCGTTGAAGATGTCCCGGGGTCCTTGAACACTGAAGCTTTCTTT	CSVEDVPGSLNTEAFF
TRBV27	.	TRBJ2-7	TRBD2	TGTGCCAGCAGTTTAAAGGCCCTAGCGGGAGTCTATTCCTACGAGCAGTACTTC	CASSLKALAGVYSYEQYF
TRBV14	.	TRBJ2-7	.	TGTGCCAGCAGCCAAGAACACGACTCCTACGAGCAGTACTTC	CASSQEHDSYEQYF
TRBV10-1	.	TRBJ2-1	TRBD2	TGCGCCAGCAGTGAAATGGGACTAGGCGTCAATGAGCAGTTCTTC	CASSEMGLGVNEQFF
TRBV14	.	TRBJ2-7	.	TGTGCCAGCAGCCAAGGTTCGGGGTCTCTGGTTCAGCTTCACTACGAGCAGTACTTC	CASSQGSGSLVQLHYEQYF
TRBV15	.	TRBJ1-5	.	TGTGCCACCAGCAGCCCCCCCCGGGGGATAAGCCAGCCCCAGCATTTT	CATSSPPRGISQPQHF
TRBV5-5	.	TRBJ2-3	.	TGTGCCAGCAGGAGACCCATCACAGATACGCAGTATTTT	CASRRPITDTQYF
TRBV6-6	.	TRBJ2-2	.	TGTGCCAGCATCGGGATCCACCCGAACACCGGGGAGCTGTTTTTT	CASIGIHPNTGELFF
TRBV5-4	.	TRBJ2-5	TRBD1	TGTGCCAGCAGCTTGGTGGGGACAGGGGAAGAGACCCAGTACTTC	CASSLVGTGEETQYF
TRBV7-7	.	TRBJ2-3	TRBD2	TGTGCTAGCAGCTCCGGGACTAGCGTTAGCACAGATACGCAGTATTTT	CASSSGTSVSTDTQYF
TRBV27	.	TRBJ2-7	TRBD1	TGTGCCAGCAGTCCGAAGCATTTAGGACAGGGGTACGAGCAGTACTTC	CASSPKHLGQGYEQYF
TRBV2	once	TRBJ2-3	TRBD2	TGTGCCAGCATCGAGCGGGGGGGCGCGGATACGCAGTATTTT	CASIERGGADTQYF
TRBV18	once	TRBJ2-7	.	TGTGCCAGCTCCCCTCCCTGGGGGACCAGCTCCTACGAGCAGTACTTC	CASSPPWGTSSYEQYF
TRBV11-3	.	TRBJ2-2	.	TGTGCCAGCAGCTCCCGAGAAGGAGGTTCGAACACCGGGGAGCTGTTTTTT	CASSSREGGSNTGELFF
TRBV6-1	.	TRBJ2-1	.	TGTGCCAGCAGTGTTGAGCAGTTCTTC	CASSVEQFF
TRBV27	.	TRBJ2-3	.	TGTGCCAGCAGTTTGACGGGGGGCACAGATACGCAGTATTTT	CASSLTGGTDTQYF
TRBV28	.	TRBJ1-1	.	TGTGCCAGCAGTTTGGGGATCCTCCAGGTTCTTCACACTGAAGCTTTCTTT	CASSLGILQVLHTEAFF
TRBV15	.	TRBJ2-7	TRBD2	TGTGCCACCAACTCTAAAGCGGGAGTTGGCTACGAGCAGTACTTC	CATNSKAGVGYEQYF
TRBV9	.	TRBJ2-1	TRBD2	TGTGCCAGCAGCGTATGGGTAGCGGGAGTCGACAATGAGCAGTTCTTC	CASSVWVAGVDNEQFF
TRBV7-3	once	TRBJ2-2	.	TGTGCCAGCAGGCATATCATGGCCGGGGACACCGGGGAGCTGTTTTTT	CASRHIMAGDTGELFF
TRBV6-5	.	TRBJ1-1	.	TGTGCCAGCAGCCGGAACAGTGGGCCGAACACTGAAGCTTTCTTT	CASSRNSGPNTEAFF
TRBV4-1	.	TRBJ2-3	TRBD2	TGCGCCAGCAGCCAAGATCCCGAACTAGCGGGGAACACAGATACGCAGTATTTT	CASSQDPELAGNTDTQYF
TRBV7-7	.	TRBJ2-3	.	TGTGCTAGCAGCTTAGAGGCGACAGACACAGATACGCAGTATTTT	CASSLEATDTDTQYF
TRBV9	few	TRBJ1-1	TRBD1	TGTGCCAGCAGCGAGGGTGACAGGGGATACACTGAAGCTTTCTTT	CASSEGDRGYTEAFF
TRBV19	.	TRBJ2-7	TRBD2	TGTGCCAGTAGTATATTTGCGGGGGTGGTCTACGAGCAGTACTTC	CASSIFAGVVYEQYF
TRBV7-6	.	TRBJ2-1	.	TGTGCCAGCAGCTTAAGGGTAGCTGTGAGCTCCTACAATGAGCAGTTCTTC	CASSLRVAVSSYNEQFF
TRBV10-3	once	TRBJ2-7	.	TGTGCCATCAGTGAGCGTTCCGGGACCAAACCCTACGAGCAGTACTTC	CAISERSGTKPYEQYF
TRBV5-4	.	TRBJ2-3	.	TGTGCCAGCTTTTCTCTAGCAGATACGCAGTATTTT	CASFSLADTQYF
TRBV9	.	TRBJ1-3	TRBD1	TGTGCCAGCAGCGCCGAACAGGGGAAGGAAAACACCATATATTTT	CASSAEQGKENTIYF
TRBV9	.	TRBJ2-3	.	TGTGCCAGCAGTACGGCCCGTTCTGGCACAGATACGCAGTATTTT	CASSTARSGTDTQYF
TRBV30	once	TRBJ2-2	.	TGTGCCTGCCAGCCGCTTACCGGGGAGCTGTTTTTT	CACQPLTGELFF
TRBV27	.	TRBJ1-1	.	TGTGCCAGCAGTTACTTATTCCGGGAAAAAAGTGAGGCTTTCTTT	CASSYLFREKSEAFF
TRBV19	.	TRBJ2-7	.	TGTGCCAGTAGTTTGGGGCTGCCCTACGAGCAGTACTTC	CASSLGLPYEQYF
TRBV11-1	.	TRBJ2-1	TRBD2	TGTGCCAGCAGCTTAGCGAGCGGGGGGAACAATGAGCAGTTCTTC	CASSLASGGNNEQFF